A single sample is the source of the 30 T cell receptor beta chains below, sequenced in a study of shared clonotypes between healthy human individuals. Data came from immunoSEQ multiplex PCR; TCRdb stores just in-frame clones and leaves some out. The sample lists under 2.5 million clones; around 93% were seen once. Input material: naive CD4+ T cells from PBMCs. The subset was: CD45RA+ positively selected. The receptors here all came from a young man in good health. Some clones in this sample may be carry-over from other donors' samples.

The chain combines TRBV11-3 with TRBJ2-1, with D uncertain. The CDR3 length is 15 residues. CDR1 and CDR2 (germline): SGHNT, YENEEA. The V end was cut by 5 bases, the J end by 7 bases, with 18 bases between. CDR3 region: CASSLRRVGTNEQFF. DNA of the CDR3: TGTGCCAGCAGCCTGAGGAGAGTTGGTACGAATGAGCAGTTCTTC.

V and J are TRBV19 and TRBJ2-7; D is perhaps TRBD2 (7 bases). Trimming took off 2 bases at V and 3 bases at J, with 11 bases between the two ends. This CDR3 spans 14 amino acids. CDR1 is LNHDA, CDR2 SQIVND, per germline (reference sequence). CDR3 coding DNA: TGTGCCAGTAGTATAAAGGGGGGGAGCTACGAGCAGTACTTC. This encodes CASSIKGGSYEQYF.

V gene TRBV11-2 combines with J gene TRBJ2-7, with 10 bases lining up with TRBD2. The CDR3 sequence is 16 residues long. The germline CDR1 and CDR2 sequences are SGHAT and FQNNGV. V was pared by 0 bases and J by 3 bases, with 5 bases of the junction left unmatched. The CDR3 region is CASSLDPSGSYYEQYF. The CDR3 DNA reads TGTGCCAGCAGCTTAGATCCTAGCGGGAGCTACTACGAGCAGTACTTC.

The chain couples TRBV28 to TRBJ2-5; no firm D call. Germline V gene data show CDR1 as MDHEN and CDR2 as SYDVKM. Between the trimmed V and J ends, which lost 1 base and 2 bases, there was a span of 11 bases. The CDR3 consists of 15 residues. CDR3 sequence: CASSLSVSSQETQYF. The CDR3, as DNA: TGTGCCAGCAGTTTATCGGTGTCCTCTCAAGAGACCCAGTACTTC. Based on the CDR3 plus reference TRBV28 and TRBJ2-5, the full variable domain is DVKVTQSSRYLVKRTGEKVFLECVQDMDHENMFWYRQDPGLGLRLIYFSYDVKMKEKGDIPEGYSVSREKKERFSLILESASTNQTSMYLCASSLSVSSQETQYFGPGTRLLVL.

This chain joins TRBV18 and TRBJ1-4, with a tentative D call TRBD1 (6 bases). This CDR3 has 15 residues. Per the germline V gene, CDR1 is KGHSH and CDR2 is LQKENI. V was cut by 5 bases and J by 3 bases, with 13 bases left in between. CDR3 protein: CASSRGTGANEKLFF. The CDR3 region has the DNA TGTGCCAGCTCAAGGGGGACGGGAGCTAATGAAAAACTGTTTTTT.

The V gene is TRBV29-1, the J gene TRBJ2-1, with D unresolved. V was clipped by 5 bases and J by 0 bases, with 5 bases between them. The CDR3 consists of 12 residues. Germline V gene data show CDR1 as SQVTM and CDR2 as ANQGSEA. The CDR3 DNA sequence: TGCAGCGTTCAGCGCTCCTACAATGAGCAGTTCTTC. This sequence encodes CSVQRSYNEQFF.

This clone was picked up one time. This rearrangement joins TRBV28 to TRBJ2-6; 9 bases line up with TRBD1. The CDR3 is made up of 16 amino acids. Trimming removed 5 bases from V and 3 bases from J; junction bases left unmatched: 5. The germline gives CDR1 MDHEN, CDR2 SYDVKM. The DNA of the CDR3 is TGTGCCAGCAGTATACAGGGGGCGAATGGGGCCAACGTCCTGACTTTC. Translated: CASSIQGANGANVLTF.

Concerning this clone itself: The identical CDR3 is also encoded by other nucleotide sequences in the sample. The chain combines TRBV5-4 with TRBJ2-5, with D perhaps being TRBD1 or TRBD2 (5 bases each). Trimming took 3 bases from V and 4 from J, leaving 13 bases between them. Germline CDR1 SGHNT, CDR2 YYREEE (reference sequence). The CDR3 has 14 residues. This CDR3 reads CASSSGTTPETQYF. Written as DNA, the CDR3 is TGTGCCAGCAGCTCCGGGACGACCCCAGAGACCCAGTACTTC.

Comments on this clone: Within the sample, other DNA sequences also encode this same CDR3. This rearrangement joins TRBV7-9 to TRBJ2-3; D remains unclear. CDR3 size: 13 residues. V gave up 0 bases and J gave up 4 bases, with 5 bases separating them. CDR1 and CDR2 from the germline V gene are SEHNR and FQNEAQ (reference sequence). This CDR3 reads CASSLAGSDTQYF. The CDR3 nucleotides read TGTGCCAGCAGCTTAGCCGGGTCAGATACGCAGTATTTT.

This clone was recorded once. The rearrangement joins TRBV5-1 to TRBJ2-3; D unresolved. Germline V lookup: CDR1 SGHRS, CDR2 YFSETQ. V was shortened by 0 bases and J by 4 bases, with 12 bases between the two germline ends. The CDR3 covers 15 residues. The CDR3 spells CASSLGPIGADTQYF. The CDR3 DNA is TGCGCCAGCAGCTTGGGCCCCATTGGGGCAGATACGCAGTATTTT.

This sequence joins TRBV7-9 and TRBJ2-7; D is uncertain. Per the germline V gene, CDR1 is SEHNR and CDR2 is FQNEAQ (reference sequence). The CDR3 covers 14 residues. V lost 5 bases, J lost 0 bases, and 11 bases lay in between. CDR3 loop: CASSRDRFSYEQYF. DNA for the CDR3: TGTGCCAGCAGCCGTGACCGATTCTCCTACGAGCAGTACTTC.

The chain employs TRBV29-1 and TRBJ2-7, with 9 positions matching TRBD2. Trimming removed 4 bases from V and 2 bases from J; junction bases left unmatched: 24. The CDR3 is made up of 20 amino acids. Germline lookup yields CDR1 SQVTM and CDR2 ANQGSEA. The CDR3 DNA follows: TGCAGCGTTGGGGACCCGATCTTGGCGGGACTAGCCGATCCCCCCTACGAGCAGTACTTC. Its protein is CSVGDPILAGLADPPYEQYF.

The V gene is TRBV5-1, the J gene TRBJ2-3; the D is unclear. Germline assignment: CDR1 SGHRS and CDR2 YFSETQ. V gave up 1 base and J gave up 6 bases, with 12 bases separating them. CDR3 size: 14 residues. The DNA of the CDR3 is TGCGCCAGCAGCTTGTTGCCCCTTGTCGATACGCAGTATTTT. The encoded protein is CASSLLPLVDTQYF.

The chain employs TRBV6-6 and TRBJ2-1; D gene unclear. Trimming shortened V by 2 bases and J by 6 bases, and 14 bases separated the two germline ends. The germline CDR1 and CDR2 sequences are MNHNY and SVGAGI (reference sequence). This CDR3 comprises 15 residues. CDR3 nucleotides: TGTGCCAGCAGTTACACCGGGTCCACTCCCAATGAGCAGTTCTTC. This sequence encodes CASSYTGSTPNEQFF.

The V and J genes are TRBV6-1 and TRBJ2-7, with a possible D match to TRBD1 (7 bases). This CDR3 contains 15 residues. V was pared by 4 bases and J by 5 bases, with 18 bases between. CDR1 and CDR2 (germline): MNHNS, SASEGT. The CDR3 spells CASSGQGGWGNEQYF. The DNA of the CDR3 is TGTGCCAGCAGTGGACAGGGAGGTTGGGGCAACGAGCAGTACTTC.

This sequence joins TRBV7-3 and TRBJ1-1, with D perhaps matching TRBD1 (5 bases). Germline V gene sequence: CDR1 SGHTA, CDR2 FQGTGA. With 1 base removed from V and 1 base from J, the gap between germline ends came to 13 bases. The CDR3 loop spans 16 amino acids. The CDR3 sequence: CASSLRFEQANTEAFF. In DNA form, the CDR3 reads TGTGCCAGCAGCTTAAGGTTTGAACAGGCGAACACTGAAGCTTTCTTT. Variable domain in full (rest from reference TRBV7-3 and TRBJ1-1): GAGVSQTPSNKVTEKGKYVELRCDPISGHTALYWYRQSLGQGPEFLIYFQGTGAADDSGLPNDRFFAVRPEGSVSTLKIQRTERGDSAVYLCASSLRFEQANTEAFFGQGTRLTVV.

The J gene is TRBJ1-5, the V gene TRBV28; D remains ambiguous. The length of the CDR3 is 15 residues. The germline V gene has CDR1 MDHEN and CDR2 SYDVKM. V lost 9 bases and J lost 6, with 21 bases in between. CDR3 DNA: TGTGCCAGTTCAACCGACGGAAGGGCAGGTCAGCCCCAGCATTTT. This encodes CASSTDGRAGQPQHF.

This rearrangement joins TRBV29-1 to TRBJ1-2; possible D gene TRBD1, 5 bases. The CDR3 extends over 13 amino acids. Trimming removed 8 bases from V and 7 bases from J, with 20 bases in between. Germline V gene sequence: CDR1 SQVTM, CDR2 ANQGSEA. DNA of the CDR3: TGCAGCTCCAAGTACCCCGGGACTGCTGGCTACACCTTC. Translated, it gives CSSKYPGTAGYTF.

This chain uses TRBV28 with TRBJ2-3; TRBD2 aligns across 7 bases. Germline lookup yields CDR1 MDHEN and CDR2 SYDVKM. The ends lost 8 bases at V and 2 bases at J; junction bases unmatched: 13. The CDR3 is made up of 16 amino acids. The chain's CDR3 is CASSPAGAGNTDTQYF. CDR3 in DNA: TGTGCCAGCTCCCCGGCGGGAGCGGGAAACACAGATACGCAGTATTTT.

The gene calls are TRBV4-2 and TRBJ2-7, with D possibly being TRBD2 (6 bases). The germline V gene has CDR1 LGHNA and CDR2 YNFKEQ. The CDR3 covers 15 residues. V was trimmed by 2 bases and J by 1 base, leaving 12 bases between them. Here the CDR3 reads CASSQPSGESYEQYF. CDR3 in DNA: TGTGCCAGCAGCCAACCGTCGGGGGAGTCCTACGAGCAGTACTTC.

This chain links TRBV10-2 with TRBJ2-1; TRBD2 aligns across 9 bases. Germline lookup yields CDR1 WSHSY and CDR2 SAAADI. The CDR3 covers 15 residues. V dropped 0 bases and J dropped 6; count of bases not matched to a gene: 3. Written as DNA, the CDR3 is TGCGCCAGCAGTGAGTCTAGCGGGAGAGTCAATGAGCAGTTCTTC. Translating gives CASSESSGRVNEQFF.

This chain links TRBV25-1 with TRBJ2-5; tentatively, D is TRBD1 or TRBD2 (6 bases each). Trimming removed 4 bases at V and 5 bases at J, with 20 bases between. Germline CDR1 is MGHDK and CDR2 is SYGVNS. The CDR3 runs 16 residues. The CDR3 sequence is CASSGLRGRIRETQYF. The CDR3 DNA follows: TGTGCCAGCAGTGGCCTCCGGGGGCGAATTCGGGAGACCCAGTACTTC.

The rearrangement uses TRBV4-3 and TRBJ1-1, with no clear D. Germline V gene data show CDR1 as LGHNA and CDR2 as YSLEER. The length of the CDR3 is 15 residues. Trimming removed 0 bases from V and 7 bases from J, with 15 bases in between. Here the CDR3 DNA reads TGCGCCAGCAGCCAAGAAAGACAACTACGTGATGAAGCTTTCTTT. Its translation: CASSQERQLRDEAFF.

This clone was seen only once. The rearrangement uses TRBV5-4 and TRBJ2-3; TRBD2 aligns across 12 bases. The germline V gene has CDR1 SGHNT and CDR2 YYREEE (reference sequence). The CDR3 has 17 amino acids. After removal of 1 base from V and 2 bases from J, the junction contained 5 bases not matched to a gene. This CDR3 reads CASSLLASGRVTDTQYF. Here the CDR3 DNA reads TGTGCCAGCAGCTTGCTCGCTAGCGGGAGGGTCACAGATACGCAGTATTTT.

This sequence joins TRBV27 and TRBJ2-1, with 8 bases that match TRBD1. CDR1 and CDR2 (germline): MNHEY, SMNVEV (reference sequence). V was pared by 3 bases and J by 9 bases, with 16 bases of the junction left unmatched. This CDR3 contains 17 residues. The CDR3 nucleotides read TGTGCCAGCAGTTTTAAAGTGGGGGGACAGGCCCGGGTTGAGCAGTTCTTC. The encoded protein is CASSFKVGGQARVEQFF.

J is TRBJ2-1 and V is TRBV5-4; no definite D call. The CDR3 contains 15 residues. Trimming took 0 bases from V and 6 from J, leaving 13 bases between them. Per germline, CDR1 SGHNT and CDR2 YYREEE (reference sequence). The DNA of the CDR3 is TGTGCCAGCAGCTTGGGAGGTATAGGTTCCAATGAGCAGTTCTTC. Translated: CASSLGGIGSNEQFF.

The CDR3 bases are TGTGCCAGCAGTTTAGGAGGGAAGGTTGAAGCTTTCTTT. This encodes CASSLGGKVEAFF. The V gene is TRBV28, the J gene TRBJ1-1; D ambiguous. This CDR3 is 13 amino acids long. Germline lookup yields CDR1 MDHEN and CDR2 SYDVKM. Trimming removed 2 bases at V and 7 bases at J, with 11 bases between. Full variable domain (remainder filled in from reference TRBV28 and TRBJ1-1): DVKVTQSSRYLVKRTGEKVFLECVQDMDHENMFWYRQDPGLGLRLIYFSYDVKMKEKGDIPEGYSVSREKKERFSLILESASTNQTSMYLCASSLGGKVEAFFGQGTRLTVV.

V gene TRBV11-3 combines with J gene TRBJ1-3; possibly TRBD1 for D (5 bases). Germline V gene sequence: CDR1 SGHNT, CDR2 YENEEA. The CDR3 is 13 amino acids. V lost 5 bases and J lost 2, with 7 bases in between. The DNA of the CDR3 is TGTGCCAGCAGCCCGGGGGCTGGAAACACCATATATTTT. Encoded protein: CASSPGAGNTIYF.

The chain joins TRBV21-1 to TRBJ2-7. TRBV21-1 is an annotated pseudogene. The CDR3 has 15 amino acids. Here the CDR3 DNA reads TGTGCCAGCAGCAAGGTGCTTCCTCTCTCCTACGAGCAGTACTTC. It is translated as CASSKVLPLSYEQYF.

The chain employs TRBV21-1 and TRBJ1-2. TRBV21-1 is recorded as a pseudogene. This CDR3 is built from 14 residues. CDR3 nucleotide sequence: TGTGCCAGCAGCCCACCATACGACGGCTATGGCTACACCTTC. Translated, it gives CASSPPYDGYGYTF.